A single sample is the source of the 8 T cell receptor beta chains below, sequenced in a study of OX40 agonist ivuxolimab in advanced cancers. The library was prepared using the immunoSEQ multiplex PCR assay. TCRdb's version of the immuneACCESS table is confined to in-frame rearrangements and falls short of the full clone set. An unresolved V gene accounts for under half of the shortfall where checked; the remainder is of unknown origin. The sample table lists approximately 42,000 clones, 70% to 90% of them with a count of one. In total, the top ten clones hold 2.6% of the sample. Sequenced material: CD4+ or CD8+ T cells sorted from blood, taken in a trial of the OX40 agonist ivuxolimab. The receptors come from an adult with an advanced solid tumor such as melanoma, head and neck, liver or kidney cancer.

This chain links TRBV5-1 with TRBJ2-1; the D gene is possibly TRBD1 (6 bases). CDR1 and CDR2 (germline): SGHRS, YFSETQ. This CDR3 region has 14 residues. The germline V and J ends were trimmed by 0 bases and 4 bases, with 8 bases remaining between them. Written as DNA, the CDR3 is TGCGCCAGCAGCTTGGGACAGGAGTACAATGAGCAGTTCTTC. Translating it yields CASSLGQEYNEQFF.

This chain joins TRBV11-2 and TRBJ2-1; 13 bases map to TRBD2. Germline V gives CDR1 SGHAT, CDR2 FQNNGV. The CDR3 is 17 amino acids. Trimming removed 0 bases from V and 7 bases from J; junction bases left unmatched: 6. The CDR3 DNA reads TGTGCCAGCAGCTTAGAAGGACTAGCGGGAGCAACGAATGAGCAGTTCTTC. Residues: CASSLEGLAGATNEQFF.

The genes are TRBV18 and TRBJ2-3, with 12 positions matching TRBD2. J lost 3 bases, V lost 0 bases, and 7 bases had no gene match. The CDR3 covers 18 residues. In germline, CDR1 is KGHSH, CDR2 LQKENI. The chain's CDR3 is CASSPPGLAGVGTDTQYF. The CDR3 bases are TGTGCCAGCTCACCACCGGGACTAGCGGGTGTTGGGACAGATACGCAGTATTTT.

The chain has TRBV7-7 and TRBJ2-5, with 8 bases that match TRBD2. This CDR3 contains 11 residues. The germline V gene has CDR1 SSHAT and CDR2 FNYEAQ (reference sequence). The CDR3 DNA follows: TGTGCTAGCGGGACCCAAGAGACCCAGTACTTC. Encoded protein: CASGTQETQYF.

This clone was recorded only once. V gene TRBV7-2 combines with J gene TRBJ2-1; 7 bases agree with TRBD2. The CDR3 runs to 19 residues. Germline assignment: CDR1 SGHTA and CDR2 FQGNSA. V was clipped by 5 bases and J by 7 bases; unmatched bases: 23. The CDR3: CASSLLFGGRPLGPNEQFF. In nucleotides, the CDR3 is TGTGCCAGCAGCCTGCTTTTCGGGGGGAGGCCCCTTGGGCCAAATGAGCAGTTCTTC.

The CDR3 region is CASSPVPGDSGANVLTF. CDR3 sequence (DNA): TGTGCCAGCAGCCCGGTCCCCGGAGATTCTGGGGCCAACGTCCTGACTTTC. This sequence joins TRBV7-3 and TRBJ2-6; D remains unclear. CDR3 length: 17 residues. V lost 5 bases and J lost 1, with 15 bases in between. Germline V gives CDR1 SGHTA, CDR2 FQGTGA.

V is TRBV6-1 and J is TRBJ2-7; weak D call: TRBD1 (6 bases). Germline V gene lookup returns CDR1 MNHNS and CDR2 SASEGT. This CDR3 is 13 amino acids long. The V end lost 3 bases, the J end lost 1 base, and 7 bases lay between the germline ends. CDR3 DNA: TGTGCCAGCAGTGAGGACAGATCCTACGAGCAGTACGTC. It specifies CASSEDRSYEQYV.

V and J are TRBV11-1 and TRBJ2-3, with a weak D call TRBD2 (6 bases). V was trimmed by 1 base and J by 11 bases, leaving 10 bases between them. Germline V CDR1 and CDR2: SGHAT, FQDESV (reference sequence). The CDR3 is made up of 12 amino acids. CDR3 amino acids: CASSLERREQYF. CDR3 DNA sequence: TGTGCCAGCAGCTTAGAGAGGCGGGAGCAGTATTTT.